The 5 T cell receptor beta chains given below trace back to one sample, sequenced in a study of shared clonotypes between healthy human individuals. Some clones are missing from TCRdb's copy, which holds only in-frame ones; the method was immunoSEQ multiplex PCR. The data contain about 1 million clones, roughly 75% of them seen just once; the ten biggest clones take up around 1.5%. The sample taken for sequencing was memory CD4+ T cells sorted from blood. As to subset: CD45RA-negative fraction. The receptor set was obtained from a man between 18 and 29 years old in good health.

The chain has TRBV27 and TRBJ1-1; D call uncertain. The CDR3 length is 18 residues. CDR1 is MNHEY and CDR2 is SMNVEV in the germline V gene (reference sequence). The V end was cut by 5 bases, the J end by 0 bases, with 22 bases between. DNA for the CDR3: TGTGCCAGCAGTCCCACCTTACTTCTAGGACTCCTGAACACTGAAGCTTTCTTT. Protein sequence: CASSPTLLLGLLNTEAFF.

The rearrangement links TRBV19 to TRBJ2-7, with 13 nucleotides matching TRBD2. CDR1 is LNHDA, CDR2 SQIVND, per germline (reference sequence). CDR3 length: 13 residues. With 10 bases clipped from V and 6 bases from J, the junction kept 6 bases outside the gene matches. The CDR3 DNA sequence: TGTGCCACCACGACTAGCGGGAGGCTCGAGCAGTACTTC. Its translation is CATTTSGRLEQYF.

This chain joins TRBV5-4 and TRBJ1-1; D is unclear. There are 12 residues in the CDR3. The germline CDR1 and CDR2 sequences are SGHNT and YYREEE (reference sequence). The V end was cut by 1 base, the J end by 4 bases, with 5 bases between. CDR3 sequence (DNA): TGTGCCAGCAGCTTGAGCGGCACTGAAGCTTTCTTT. Amino acids: CASSLSGTEAFF. The complete variable domain, with remaining parts taken from reference TRBV5-4 and TRBJ1-1, reads ETGVTQSPTHLIKTRGQQVTLRCSSQSGHNTVSWYQQALGQGPQFIFQYYREEENGRGNFPPRFSGLQFPNYSSELNVNALELDDSALYLCASSLSGTEAFFGQGTRLTVV.

With regard to this clone: Other DNA variants within this sample encode the same CDR3. The genes are TRBV18 and TRBJ1-1; D is unresolved. The V end lost 3 bases, the J end lost 2 bases, and 1 base lay between the germline ends. The germline V gene encodes CDR1 KGHSH and CDR2 LQKENI. The CDR3 is made up of 11 amino acids. The CDR3 DNA sequence: TGTGCCAGCTCACCTAACACTGAAGCTTTCTTT. Its protein is CASSPNTEAFF.

Written as DNA, the CDR3 is TGTGCTAGTGGTTTGGTGCGCGACAGTGAGCAGTACTTC. Protein sequence: CASGLVRDSEQYF. V gene TRBV12-5 combines with J gene TRBJ2-7; D perhaps matches TRBD1 (5 bases). The CDR3 has 13 residues. Germline V lookup: CDR1 LGHNT, CDR2 FRNRAP. Trimming shortened V by 0 bases and J by 7 bases, and 10 bases separated the two germline ends. Using reference TRBV12-5 and TRBJ2-7 for the parts outside the CDR3, the full variable domain is DARVTQTPRHKVTEMGQEVTMRCQPILGHNTVFWYRQTMMQGLELLAYFRNRAPLDDSGMPKDRFSAEMPDATLATLKIQPSEPRDSAVYFCASGLVRDSEQYFGPGTRLTVT.